This TCR beta chain was sequenced in a study of blood T cell repertoires in COVID-19. Looking at the study overall: Sites across the United States, Italy and Spain contributed samples from acute and convalescent COVID-19. From T cells, B-cell-depleted T cells, or PBMCs came the material, which was cDNA or gDNA.

In the authors' methods: Amplification from reference gene primers served as the basis for estimated nucleated cell counts. The method was immunoSEQ multiplex PCR; TCRdb's version includes in-frame clones alone and lacks a portion of them. V and J calls and clone size are given by that table; D and trimming were obtained from the DNA. This table holds 60,000 to 90,000 clones, 65% to 90% found once. CDR3 length equals 18 residues. The germline gives CDR1 MDHEN, CDR2 SYDVKM. V was pared by 2 bases and J by 0 bases, with 17 bases between. The rearrangement uses TRBV28 and TRBJ1-5, with a tentative D call TRBD1 (5 bases). The sample comprised peripheral blood. The source is a woman aged 50 to 60 with acute or convalescent COVID-19. CDR3 sequence: CASSLGIRRQSSNQPQHF. The CDR3 nucleotides are TGTGCCAGCAGTTTAGGGATAAGGAGACAGAGTAGCAATCAGCCCCAGCATTTT.